The 17 T cell receptor beta chains below were found in one sample sequenced in a study of T-cell reconstitution after alpha-beta-depleted transplantation in children. As it was prepared, the TCRbeta library received unique molecular identifiers. TCRdb called the PCR reads again in MiXCR, with one record for every CDR3 protein. The table shows approximately 30,000 distinct CDR3 sequences, with roughly 6% occurring only once. The sample here was PBMCs, mostly from graft donor cells, taken 180 days after TCRalphabeta/CD19-depleted stem cell transplant. These receptors were taken from a male patient between 5 and 17 years old who had a stem cell transplant for acute myeloid leukemia, so the T cells may come from the graft donor.

This clonotype was observed at least ten times. This sequence joins TRBV5-1 and TRBJ1-1, with 8 positions matching TRBD1. The V gene's germline CDR1 is SGHRS and CDR2 YFSETQ. Germline trimming cut 5 bases from V and 6 bases from J; bases unmatched to any gene: 12. The CDR3 is made up of 15 amino acids. The CDR3 here is CASRGGTGGAPEAFF. As DNA, the CDR3 is TGCGCCAGCAGAGGAGGCACAGGGGGGGCCCCTGAAGCTTTCTTT.

Many counts were recorded for this clonotype. The chain is built from TRBV2 and TRBJ2-2; D ambiguous. The CDR3 length is 15 residues. The ends were cut back, 9 bases at V and 0 bases at J, with 14 bases in the middle. CDR1 and CDR2 from the germline V gene are SNHLY and FYNNEI. The CDR3 sequence: CASERQPTNTGELFF. CDR3 DNA: TGTGCCAGTGAGCGCCAGCCGACGAACACCGGGGAGCTGTTTTTT.

There are many counts of this clonotype. The chain combines TRBV27 with TRBJ1-5, with D tentatively TRBD1 (6 bases). This CDR3 is built from 13 residues. Germline loops: CDR1 MNHEY, CDR2 SMNVEV (reference sequence). V was trimmed by 7 bases and J by 5 bases, leaving 12 bases between them. In DNA, the CDR3 is TGTGCCAGCAAGGGGGGGGTGCATCAGCCCCAGCATTTT. Protein sequence: CASKGGVHQPQHF.

This rearrangement joins TRBV1 to TRBJ2-7; the DNA was not compared with TRBD1, the D call given in the table. TRBV1 is recorded as a pseudogene. The CDR3 length is 16 residues. The CDR3, as DNA: TGTGCCAGCAGCCAACCCACGGGCCTTGTCCACTACGAGCAGTACTTC. This encodes CASSQPTGLVHYEQYF.

Ten or more counts support this clonotype. This sequence joins TRBV5-1 and TRBJ2-2; 7 bases agree with TRBD1. The CDR3 is 15 residues long. Germline CDR1 reads SGHRS; CDR2 reads YFSETQ. V was clipped by 4 bases and J by 4 bases; unmatched bases: 7. CDR3 nucleotide sequence: TGCGCCAGCAGCAGCCGGACAGGTGTCACCGGGGAGCTGTTTTTT. Protein sequence: CASSSRTGVTGELFF.

This clonotype has more than one count but fewer than ten. CDR3 coding DNA: TGCGCCAGCAGTCAATACAGGGCGAAGCAGTACTTC. The encoded protein is CASSQYRAKQYF. The chain joins TRBV23-1 to TRBJ2-7, with D possibly being TRBD1 (6 bases). TRBV23-1 is noted as an ORF with a role that remains uncertain. This CDR3 has 12 residues. V gave up 1 base and J gave up 8 bases, with 9 bases separating them.

This clonotype came up many times. The chain combines TRBV20-1 with TRBJ2-3, with TRBD2 matching 8 bases. Germline V gene sequence: CDR1 DFQATT, CDR2 SNEGSKA (reference sequence). The CDR3 totals 15 residues. Germline trimming cut 3 bases from V and 1 base from J; bases unmatched to any gene: 6. CDR3 loop: CSASPLAGRTDTQYF. The CDR3 DNA is TGCAGTGCTAGCCCCCTAGCGGGTCGCACAGATACGCAGTATTTT.

In this sample, this clonotype is medium-sized. The chain couples TRBV28 to TRBJ2-7; 7 nucleotides line up with TRBD1. Trimming at V came to 5 bases and at J to 3 bases, leaving 7 bases not matched to a gene. The CDR3 spans 14 residues. Germline V gene data show CDR1 as MDHEN and CDR2 as SYDVKM. CDR3 loop: CASSPPGTDYEQYF. The CDR3 DNA follows: TGTGCCAGCAGTCCGCCCGGGACAGACTACGAGCAGTACTTC.

This clonotype was found many times. V and J are TRBV28 and TRBJ2-7; 7 bases line up with TRBD1. J was trimmed by 7 bases and V by 10 bases; bases with no gene match: 13. Germline assignment: CDR1 MDHEN and CDR2 SYDVKM. This CDR3 is 13 amino acids long. CDR3 coding DNA: TGTGCCACCGGAAAAGGGGGCGCGGAGGAGCAGTACTTC. The encoded protein is CATGKGGAEEQYF.

This clonotype has ten or more counts. This rearrangement joins TRBV27 to TRBJ1-2; D is possibly TRBD1 (6 bases). This CDR3 has 15 residues. The germline gives CDR1 MNHEY, CDR2 SMNVEV (reference sequence). The ends were cut back, 6 bases at V and 6 bases at J, with 20 bases in the middle. CDR3 sequence (DNA): TGTGCCAGCAGAGAAATCAGGGGCCCTATTCATGGCTACACCTTC. Residues: CASREIRGPIHGYTF.

This clonotype was counted many times. CDR3 bases: TGTGCCAGCAGCGTAGGGAGGACTAGCGGGAGTGATGAGCAGTTCTTC. It encodes CASSVGRTSGSDEQFF. This chain links TRBV9 with TRBJ2-1; 13 nucleotides agree with TRBD2. Germline assignment: CDR1 SGDLS and CDR2 YYNGEE. The CDR3 totals 16 residues. V lost 0 bases and J lost 8; bases outside the gene matches: 5.

This clonotype showed up many times. This sequence joins TRBV20-1 and TRBJ2-7; TRBD2 agrees at 11 bases. The CDR3 contains 15 residues. Per the germline V gene, CDR1 is DFQATT and CDR2 is SNEGSKA (reference sequence). Germline trimming cut 3 bases from V and 3 bases from J; bases unmatched to any gene: 7. In nucleotides, the CDR3 is TGCAGTGCTAGGGGTCTAGCGGGAGGCCTCTACGAGCAGTACTTC. It is translated as CSARGLAGGLYEQYF.

This clonotype was recorded many times. The chain joins TRBV29-1 to TRBJ2-2, with TRBD1 matching over 7 bases. The germline V gene encodes CDR1 SQVTM and CDR2 ANQGSEA. This CDR3 spans 14 amino acids. With V trimmed by 6 bases and J by 2 bases, 6 bases remained unmatched. CDR3 loop: CSVGTGVNTGELFF. In DNA, the CDR3 is TGCAGCGTGGGAACAGGGGTTAACACCGGGGAGCTGTTTTTT.

In this sample, this clonotype turned up many times. This chain links TRBV29-1 with TRBJ1-3; D gene ambiguous. This CDR3 contains 15 residues. From germline, CDR1 is SQVTM and CDR2 ANQGSEA. Trimming removed 2 bases at V and 0 bases at J, with 11 bases between. CDR3: CSVENMRGSGNTIYF. In DNA, the CDR3 is TGCAGCGTTGAAAATATGCGGGGCTCTGGAAACACCATATATTTT.

The chain links TRBV23-1 to TRBJ2-5; D possibly corresponds to TRBD2 (5 bases). TRBV23-1 falls under the ORF class, with uncertain function. V lost 10 bases and J 0 bases, leaving 12 bases between the germline ends. This CDR3 region has 13 residues. The CDR3 DNA sequence: TGCGCCAACGGGAAGGTGTACCAAGAGACCCAGTACTTC. Protein: CANGKVYQETQYF.

The table lists this clonotype with many counts. The chain couples TRBV28 to TRBJ1-2; 7 bases align to TRBD1. Germline CDR1 is MDHEN and CDR2 is SYDVKM. J lost 8 bases, V lost 2 bases, and 5 bases had no gene match. This CDR3 spans 13 amino acids. The CDR3 nucleotides read TGTGCCAGCAGTTTACCGGGACAGCGAGGCTACACCTTC. Translating gives CASSLPGQRGYTF.

This clonotype was found many times. The chain is built from TRBV5-4 and TRBJ2-5; TRBD1 agrees at 7 bases. CDR3 size: 16 residues. V gave up 4 bases and J gave up 4 bases; unmatched junction bases: 13. Per germline, CDR1 SGHNT and CDR2 YYREEE (reference sequence). CDR3 nucleotides: TGTGCCAGCAGCCCTCCGACAGGGATTACCGTAGAGACCCAGTACTTC. The encoded protein is CASSPPTGITVETQYF.